These 18 T cell receptor beta chains originate from one sample sequenced in a study of T cell responses to AZD1222 COVID-19 vaccine. The table came from immunoSEQ multiplex PCR; TCRdb's copy has only in-frame clones and leaves some out. Altogether fewer than 150,000 clones are present, roughly 88% being singletons, with the ten largest covering roughly 5%. The material was peripheral blood, obtained on day 0 of AZD1222 vaccination. These receptors originate from an adult in good health.

The rearrangement joins TRBV19 to TRBJ2-7; the D gene is possibly TRBD1 (6 bases). V was cut by 1 base and J by 4 bases, with 17 bases left in between. The CDR3 has 16 amino acids. Germline V gene lookup returns CDR1 LNHDA and CDR2 SQIVND (reference sequence). The CDR3 sequence is CASSIAFGRGWYEQYF. CDR3 bases: TGTGCCAGTAGTATAGCTTTTGGCAGGGGCTGGTACGAGCAGTACTTC.

Here the CDR3 DNA reads TGTGCCAGCAGCTCCCCCCTAAATGAGCAGTTCTTC. It yields the protein CASSSPLNEQFF. The chain carries TRBV7-9 and TRBJ2-1, with D uncertain. The CDR3 contains 12 residues. Trimming pared 4 bases from V and 7 bases from J, leaving 8 bases between. The germline V gene encodes CDR1 SEHNR and CDR2 FQNEAQ (reference sequence).

The V and J genes are TRBV9 and TRBJ1-6; 10 positions agree with TRBD1. Germline CDR1 SGDLS, CDR2 YYNGEE. CDR3 size: 16 residues. V gave up 0 bases and J gave up 9 bases; unmatched junction bases: 6. CDR3 nucleotide sequence: TGTGCCAGCAGCGTAGCGGGACAGGGGCTGGGTTCACCCCTCCACTTT. Translated, it gives CASSVAGQGLGSPLHF.

This chain links TRBV6-5 with TRBJ2-7; 8 bases are shared with TRBD1. The J segment lost 0 bases and the V segment lost 5 bases, leaving 3 bases of the junction unmatched. Looked up from germline, CDR1 is MNHEY and CDR2 is SVGAGI. The CDR3 is 14 residues long. The DNA of the CDR3 is TGTGCCAGCAGTAGGGACAGGAGCTCCTACGAGCAGTACTTC. This sequence encodes CASSRDRSSYEQYF.

This clone was seen only a few times. The V gene is TRBV6-1, the J gene TRBJ1-5; D not certain. Trimming cost V 2 bases and J 4 bases, with 15 bases left between them. The CDR3 loop spans 16 amino acids. In germline, CDR1 is MNHNS, CDR2 SASEGT. CDR3 nucleotide sequence: TGTGCCAGCAGTGAATTAGGTGGACTGCCGAATCAGCCCCAGCATTTT. It yields the protein CASSELGGLPNQPQHF.

V and J are TRBV2 and TRBJ2-5; 7 bases are a match to TRBD2. The trim removed 7 bases at V and 4 bases at J, leaving 3 bases unmatched. CDR1 and CDR2 from the germline V gene are SNHLY and FYNNEI. The CDR3 has 12 amino acids. The chain's CDR3 is CASTLAGETQYF. CDR3 coding DNA: TGTGCCAGCACCTTAGCGGGAGAGACCCAGTACTTC.

The DNA of the CDR3 is TGCAGTGCTGACAGGTTAGATACGCAGTATTTT. Translated: CSADRLDTQYF. This chain joins TRBV20-1 and TRBJ2-3; maybe TRBD1 (6 bases). The CDR3 is 11 residues long. Germline V lookup: CDR1 DFQATT, CDR2 SNEGSKA (reference sequence). V was trimmed by 5 bases and J by 5 bases, leaving 8 bases between them.

The V gene is TRBV19, the J gene TRBJ1-5; a possible D gene is TRBD1 (5 bases). V was pared by 3 bases and J by 7 bases, with 16 bases between. The CDR3 loop spans 15 amino acids. Germline CDR1 LNHDA, CDR2 SQIVND (reference sequence). The CDR3 loop reads CASSIRSNEGQPQHF. DNA of the CDR3: TGTGCCAGTAGTATTCGCAGCAACGAGGGGCAGCCCCAGCATTTT.

The V and J genes are TRBV7-3 and TRBJ2-1, with D unresolved. The CDR3 is made up of 12 amino acids. CDR1 SGHTA and CDR2 FQGTGA come from the germline V gene. V lost 5 bases, J lost 6 bases, and 8 bases lay in between. The CDR3, as DNA: TGTGCCAGCAGCGCCCTGGGCAATGAGCAGTTCTTC. It yields the protein CASSALGNEQFF.

This clone has just one count. The gene calls are TRBV2 and TRBJ1-1; tentative D call: TRBD1 (5 bases). Trimming pared 3 bases from V and 0 bases from J, leaving 11 bases between. This CDR3 has 15 residues. CDR1 and CDR2 (germline): SNHLY, FYNNEI. In DNA, the CDR3 is TGTGCCAGCAGTGAGCAGGGAGTGATGAACACTGAAGCTTTCTTT. Protein product: CASSEQGVMNTEAFF. The full variable domain, its missing parts supplied by reference TRBV2 and TRBJ1-1, is EPEVTQTPSHQVTQMGQEVILRCVPISNHLYFYWYRQILGQKVEFLVSFYNNEISEKSEIFDDQFSVERPDGSNFTLKIRSTKLEDSAMYFCASSEQGVMNTEAFFGQGTRLTVV.

V is TRBV2 and J is TRBJ1-5, with 10 bases that match TRBD1. V lost 7 bases and J lost 2; bases outside the gene matches: 5. The CDR3 covers 15 residues. Germline CDR1 SNHLY, CDR2 FYNNEI. CDR3 region: CASTGTGAGNQPQHF. CDR3 in DNA: TGTGCCAGCACCGGGACAGGGGCCGGCAATCAGCCCCAGCATTTT.

V and J are TRBV9 and TRBJ2-5; no clear D. The CDR3 contains 13 residues. Deletions cut 0 bases from V and 1 base from J, with 4 bases between. The germline V gene has CDR1 SGDLS and CDR2 YYNGEE. The CDR3 is CASSVDLQETQYF. Here the CDR3 DNA reads TGTGCCAGCAGCGTAGACCTCCAAGAGACCCAGTACTTC.

The CDR3 sequence: CASSPPDEKLFF. DNA of the CDR3: TGTGCCAGCAGCCCCCCGGATGAAAAACTGTTTTTT. This rearrangement joins TRBV7-2 to TRBJ1-4, with D hard to call. This CDR3 is built from 12 residues. V lost 5 bases to trimming and J lost 6 bases, with 7 bases between them. CDR1 is SGHTA and CDR2 is FQGNSA in the germline V gene.

V is TRBV7-8 and J is TRBJ1-2; D not certain. The germline V gene encodes CDR1 SGHVS and CDR2 FQNEAQ. The CDR3 runs to 14 residues. The V end lost 1 base, the J end lost 4 bases, and 10 bases lay between the germline ends. The CDR3 here is CASSLDMFRYGYTF. CDR3 bases: TGTGCCAGCAGCTTAGATATGTTTCGCTATGGCTACACCTTC.

The chain couples TRBV7-9 to TRBJ2-5; D perhaps matches TRBD1 (6 bases). Trimming stripped 1 base from V and 2 bases from J, with 14 bases between. This CDR3 comprises 16 residues. CDR1 and CDR2 (germline): SEHNR, FQNEAQ (reference sequence). The CDR3 loop reads CASSLGVGGDQETQYF. The CDR3 coding sequence is TGTGCCAGCAGCTTAGGGGTAGGGGGTGATCAAGAGACCCAGTACTTC.

This clone has only one observation. This chain uses TRBV18 with TRBJ1-1, with 7 bases fitting TRBD1. Per the germline V gene, CDR1 is KGHSH and CDR2 is LQKENI. CDR3 size: 15 residues. Trimming cost V 6 bases and J 5 bases; bases outside gene matches: 12. CDR3 coding DNA: TGTGCCAGCTCGCCCAGGGGGGGCATCGGGACTGAAGCTTTCTTT. Protein sequence: CASSPRGGIGTEAFF.

J is TRBJ2-7 and V is TRBV6-5; 10 bases align to TRBD1. Germline V gene data show CDR1 as MNHEY and CDR2 as SVGAGI. V trimming: 4 bases; J trimming: 6 bases; junction bases outside the gene matches: 6. This CDR3 spans 14 amino acids. The CDR3 DNA follows: TGTGCCAGCAGTTGGGACAGGGGCATCTCCGAGCAGTACTTC. It translates to CASSWDRGISEQYF.

The chain recombines TRBV10-3 with TRBJ1-5, with D tentatively TRBD1 (5 bases). The CDR3 covers 17 residues. V was cut by 4 bases and J by 0 bases, with 16 bases left in between. Germline CDR1 reads ENHRY; CDR2 reads SYGVKD. The CDR3 loop reads CAISAGTVFYSNQPQHF. Written as DNA, the CDR3 is TGTGCCATCAGTGCCGGGACGGTATTCTATAGCAATCAGCCCCAGCATTTT.